The rows below give T cell receptor beta chains drawn from one sample of a study of blood T cell repertoires in COVID-19. Sequenced by immunoSEQ multiplex PCR; TCRdb stores in-frame clones only, minus some. The sample has approximately 190,000 clones, approximately 91% seen once. The sample comprised peripheral blood. Receptor source: a woman in her forties who had recovered from COVID-19. CDR3s include the opening cysteine and the closing phenylalanine or tryptophan. A D gene is named only where the DNA matches it firmly. Size is omitted from some rows. Given values are once, few, many or a class for expanded clones.

>NA|NA|TRBV11-2|TRBJ1-5
TGTGCCAGCAGCTTAGCAGGGGCGCCCGCCCAGCATTTT
CASSLAGAPAQHF
>NA|NA|TRBV27|TRBJ1-1
TGTGCCAGCAGTTTATCAATTGCGGGAACTGAAGCTTTCTTT
CASSLSIAGTEAFF
>NA|NA|TRBV29-1|TRBJ1-1
TGCAGCGTACGGCCGGGGACACGCCGGAACACTGAAGCTTTCTTT
CSVRPGTRRNTEAFF
>NA|TRBD2|TRBV27|TRBJ2-2
TGTGCCAGCAGTCCCTTAGCGGGAGCCGGCACCGGGGAGCTGTTTTTT
CASSPLAGAGTGELFF
>NA|NA|TRBV5-1|TRBJ1-5
TGCGCCAGCAGCTTGGGGACAGAAAATCAGCCCCAGCATTTT
CASSLGTENQPQHF
>few|NA|TRBV1|TRBJ2-7
TGCACCAGCAGCCCTCTGACAGGTGACGAGCAGTACTTC
CTSSPLTGDEQYF
>NA|TRBD2|TRBV3-1/TRBV3-2|TRBJ2-5
TGTGCCAGCACCACAGCGGGAGGTAACCAGTACTTC
CASTTAGGNQYF
>few|NA|TRBV30|TRBJ2-3
TGTGCCTGGAGTGTAGGGTCGGCGGGTACGCAGTATTTT
CAWSVGSAGTQYF
>NA|TRBD1|TRBV4-2|TRBJ1-2
TGTGCCAGCAGCCAAGTCGACAGGGAGAAAGCCTATGGCTACACCTTC
CASSQVDREKAYGYTF
>NA|NA|TRBV11-3|TRBJ2-7
TGTGCCAGCAGCAAGGGGGGGGGAGGAACCTACGAGCAGTACTTC
CASSKGGGGTYEQYF
>NA|TRBD1|TRBV5-5|TRBJ1-4
TGTGCCAGCAGCTTATCCGGGACAGGGGGATTAGGCGAAAAACTGTTTTTT
CASSLSGTGGLGEKLFF
>NA|TRBD2|TRBV9|TRBJ2-2
TGTGCCAGCAGCCTGGGACTAGCGGGGGCCGGGGAGCTGTTTTTT
CASSLGLAGAGELFF
>NA|NA|TRBV3-1/TRBV3-2|TRBJ1-5
TGTGCCAGCAGCCAAGAGGCAGGGGATCCCAGTCAGCCCCAGCATTTT
CASSQEAGDPSQPQHF
>NA|NA|TRBV18|TRBJ2-7
TGTGCCAGCTCACCACCGAGCTCTACCTACGAGCAGTACTTC
CASSPPSSTYEQYF
>NA|NA|TRBV7-9|TRBJ1-2
TGTGCCAGCAGCTACGAAGGCTCCTGGGCCACCTTC
CASSYEGSWATF
>NA|NA|TRBV20-1|TRBJ2-3
TGCAGTGCTAGTAGTGGGAGCGGCACAGATACGCAGTATTTT
CSASSGSGTDTQYF
>NA|NA|TRBV4-2|TRBJ2-1
TGTGCCAGCAGCCAGAAAGGTAATAGCCTGCTTGAGCAGTTCTTC
CASSQKGNSLLEQFF
>NA|TRBD2|TRBV7-6|TRBJ2-1
TGTGCCAGCAGCACCGCCGGGACTAGTGTACCTAATGAGCAGTTCTTC
CASSTAGTSVPNEQFF
>NA|NA|TRBV6-5|TRBJ2-7
TGTGCCAGCAAGGCCCGGGAATCCTACGAGCAGTACTTC
CASKARESYEQYF
>NA|TRBD1|TRBV28|TRBJ2-3
TGTGCCAGCAGTTTTGGACAGGGGATCACAGATACGCAGTATTTT
CASSFGQGITDTQYF
>NA|TRBD2|TRBV6-5|TRBJ2-1
TGTGCCAGCAGTTACCCGAAGCGGGAGGGCCGGGAGCAGTTCTTC
CASSYPKREGREQFF
>NA|TRBD1|TRBV6-5|TRBJ1-2
TGTGCCAGCAGTTTGGGGACAGGGTTGAATGGCTACACCTTC
CASSLGTGLNGYTF
>NA|TRBD1|TRBV6-5|TRBJ1-1
TGTGCCAGCAGTAGACAGGGTGCAGCTTTCTTT
CASSRQGAAFF
>NA|NA|TRBV29-1|TRBJ1-1
TGCAGCGTTGAAGGTCGGGGGAACACTGAAGCTTTCTTT
CSVEGRGNTEAFF
>NA|NA|TRBV2|TRBJ1-5
TGTGCCAGCAGTGACGGGAATCAGCCCCAGCATTTT
CASSDGNQPQHF
>NA|NA|TRBV30|TRBJ2-5
TGTGCCTGGAATCCGGGACTTCTTATAGAGACCCAGTACTTC
CAWNPGLLIETQYF
>NA|TRBD1|TRBV19|TRBJ1-2
TGTGCCAGTAGTATGGGACAGAGCCTCTCTGGCTACACCTTC
CASSMGQSLSGYTF
>NA|NA|TRBV18|TRBJ2-7
TGTGCCAGCTCACCTCCCGGACTATTCCTCTACGAGCAGTACTTC
CASSPPGLFLYEQYF
>NA|TRBD1|TRBV7-3|TRBJ2-7
TGTGCCAGCAGCCAAGGACAGGGGCTAACCTACGAGCAGTACTTC
CASSQGQGLTYEQYF
>NA|TRBD1|TRBV3-1/TRBV3-2|TRBJ1-5
TGTGCCAGCAGCCAAGGTCGGACAGGGCCAGGGCAGCCCCAGCATTTT
CASSQGRTGPGQPQHF
>NA|NA|TRBV3-1/TRBV3-2|TRBJ2-7
TGTGCCAGCAGCCAAGGATCAGGGGTTCGTTACGAGCAGTACTTC
CASSQGSGVRYEQYF
>once|TRBD2|TRBV4-3|TRBJ2-7
TGCGCCAGCAGCCGCCAACTAGCGGAACCTTTCCACGAGCAGTACTTC
CASSRQLAEPFHEQYF
>NA|TRBD1|TRBV4-3|TRBJ2-7
TGCGCCAGCAGCCAATTGGGCGGGACAGGTGTCGAGCAGTACTTC
CASSQLGGTGVEQYF
>NA|TRBD2|TRBV2|TRBJ2-1
TGTGCCAGCGGACTAGCGGGAGCCCATGAGCAGTTCTTC
CASGLAGAHEQFF
>NA|TRBD2|TRBV6-2/TRBV6-3|TRBJ2-1
TGTGCCAGCAGTTACGCGACTAGCGGGAGGAGACGCCACGGAAGTGAGCAGTTCTTC
CASSYATSGRRRHGSEQFF
>NA|TRBD1|TRBV3-1/TRBV3-2|TRBJ2-1
TGTGCCAGCAGCCACAGTCCCGGGACAGGGTACTACAATGAGCAGTTCTTC
CASSHSPGTGYYNEQFF
>NA|TRBD2|TRBV7-9|TRBJ2-1
TGTGCCAGCAGCTTAAGGCTAGCGGGACCCCTAGGGCCCCGCTTGCAGTTCTTC
CASSLRLAGPLGPRLQFF
>once|TRBD2|TRBV28|TRBJ2-4
TGTGCCAGCAGCTTCGGGGGGGCCTTAGCCAAAAACATTCAGTACTTC
CASSFGGALAKNIQYF
>NA|TRBD2|TRBV24-1|TRBJ2-1
TGTGCCACCTCGGGAGGGGTAGACAATGAGCAGTTCTTC
CATSGGVDNEQFF
>NA|TRBD1|TRBV11-2|TRBJ2-5
TGTGCCAGCAGCATGCGGGACAGGCCCCAAGAGACCCAGTACTTC
CASSMRDRPQETQYF
>NA|NA|TRBV11-1|TRBJ2-6
TGTGCCAGCAGCTTAGTTAGCTCTGGGGCCAACGTCCTGACTTTC
CASSLVSSGANVLTF
>NA|TRBD2|TRBV19|TRBJ2-2
TGTGCCACTAAGATGGCGGGAGCCACGTTCGCCGGGGAGCTGTTTTTT
CATKMAGATFAGELFF
>NA|NA|TRBV5-1|TRBJ2-3
TGCGCCAGCAGCGCCGACATCACAGATACGCAGTATTTT
CASSADITDTQYF
>NA|TRBD2|TRBV10-3|TRBJ2-1
TGTGCCACCGGTAGCGGGAGGGACTCCTACAATGAGCAGTTCTTC
CATGSGRDSYNEQFF
>NA|NA|TRBV3-1/TRBV3-2|TRBJ2-7
TGTGCCAGCAGCCAGGCAGGGGCCTACGAGCAGTACTTC
CASSQAGAYEQYF
>NA|NA|TRBV29-1|TRBJ1-3
TGCAGCGTTGATCTCGGGGAACGCCCAAGCTCTGGAAACACCATATATTTT
CSVDLGERPSSGNTIYF
>NA|NA|TRBV29-1|TRBJ1-5
TGCAGCGTTGATGAAGGGGGAAATCAGCCCCAGCATTTT
CSVDEGGNQPQHF
>NA|TRBD1|TRBV4-1|TRBJ1-2
TGCGCCAGCAGCCAGGAAGGGACAGTCTATGGCTACACCTTC
CASSQEGTVYGYTF
>NA|TRBD1|TRBV7-8|TRBJ2-7
TGTGCCAGCAGCTTAAACACAGGGGGCGTAGTCATCGAGCAGTACTTC
CASSLNTGGVVIEQYF